The clone carrying this T cell receptor beta chain appeared a few times. The CDR3 has 13 residues. CDR1 is MNHEY, CDR2 SVGAGI, per germline. V gave up 6 bases and J gave up 5 bases, with 13 bases separating them. These data are taken from a study of CD8+ T cells in alopecia areata. Once RNA had been extracted, it was reverse transcribed into cDNA to act as the sequencing template. The assay was immunoSEQ multiplex PCR, and TCRdb's table has in-frame clones only and misses some. The table records 200,000 to 250,000 clones, 57% of them present only once. The chain links TRBV6-5 to TRBJ2-5, with TRBD1 as a possible D gene (6 bases). Material: CD4+ T cells sorted from blood, obtained at week 0. This clonotype was obtained from a human donor with alopecia areata. CDR3 nucleotides: TGTGCCAGCAGGGAAACAGGGATGGAGACCCAGTACTTC. It codes for CASRETGMETQYF.